This section outlines one T cell receptor beta chain sequence together with its context. Read data end 3 residues before the CDR3 end; the end is taken from the germline J gene. The protocol was immunoSEQ multiplex PCR, while the TCRdb copy is restricted to in-frame clones and leaves out a portion. The repertoire table contains approximately 37,000 clones. The CDR3 covers 13 residues. The germline CDR1 and CDR2 sequences are LNHDA and SQIVND (reference sequence). V was trimmed by 8 bases and J by 1 base, leaving 10 bases between them. These data originate in a study of T cells in women clearing cervical HPV infection.

The chain is built from TRBV19 and TRBJ2-3; perhaps TRBD2 as D (6 bases). Sequenced: blood buffy coat. The receptor's source is a woman between 18 and 75 years old with a cervical HPV16 infection that either progressed to CIN3+ or cleared (not recorded which). CDR3: CASSWGGTDTQYF. CDR3 DNA, as far as it was read: TGTGCCAGTTCTTGGGGGGGCACAGATACG.